This TCR beta chain is from a study of cytomegalovirus exposure and HLA in healthy donors. Looking at the study overall: Earlier sequencing of 150 million to 200 million T cells yielded 100 million to 120 million unique TCR beta sequences. Inside one of the first data releases sat around 80 million unique TCRs taken from HLA-typed donors.

The PCR contained 60 Vbeta and 13 Jbeta primers. Using immunoSEQ multiplex PCR, the repertoire was profiled, and TCRdb retains in-frame clones only, with some absent. Altogether 100,000 to 150,000 clones are present, roughly 79% being singletons, with the ten largest covering about 1.5%. The CDR3 loop spans 14 amino acids. Germline CDR1 reads SEHNR; CDR2 reads FQNEAQ (reference sequence). The V gene lost 4 bases and the J gene lost 6 bases, with 13 bases spanning the gap. Study-level findings and limits: The authors later found TCR association rates varying by HLA locus, with DRB1 most and HLA-C fewest.

In the case of this clone: Its antigen remains unidentified.

The V gene is TRBV7-9, the J gene TRBJ2-1; the D gene is possibly TRBD2 (5 bases). Sequencing input: PBMCs. This clonotype was obtained from a woman aged 18-29 years in good health and CMV-seronegative. The CDR3 DNA follows: TGTGCCAGCAGCTCTGGCTGGACTGGCAATGAGCAGTTCTTC. This codes for CASSSGWTGNEQFF.